This TCR beta chain was identified during a study of shared clonotypes between healthy human individuals. Study-wide results and limits: Represented genetic and exposure-history diversity was restricted by having few donors. Unshared clonotypes carried lower generation probabilities than those common to all four donors.

V dropped 4 bases and J dropped 4 bases, with 18 bases sitting between them. Germline lookup yields CDR1 SEHNR and CDR2 FQNEAQ (reference sequence). This CDR3 comprises 16 residues. The genomic DNA of each subset was split evenly across several immunoSEQ plates. Authors' analysis steps: Owing to the provision of junction-only sequences devoid of quality scores by immunoSEQ, filtering differed. Method: immunoSEQ multiplex PCR; TCRdb's copy keeps in-frame clones and lacks some. That table gives V, J and clone size, and the DNA gave D and trimming. The sample has about 2.4 million clones, around nine tenths seen once; the top ten hold 0.11% to 0.15%. With regard to this clone: What it binds is unknown.

The chain combines TRBV7-9 with TRBJ2-3; D is tentatively TRBD1 or TRBD2 (5 bases each). This receptor was identified in a man aged 18 to 29 in good health. The sample taken for sequencing was naive CD4+ T cells sorted from blood. Stated subset: CD45RA+ positively selected. Here the CDR3 DNA reads TGTGCCAGCAGCTGGACCTCCGGGGCCCAGGCAGATACGCAGTATTTT. It is translated as CASSWTSGAQADTQYF. Looking up the rest from reference TRBV7-9 and TRBJ2-3 gives the full variable domain: DTGVSQNPRHKITKRGQNVTFRCDPISEHNRLYWYRQTLGQGPEFLTYFQNEAQLEKSRLLSDRFSAERPKGSFSTLEIQRTEQGDSAMYLCASSWTSGAQADTQYFGPGTRLTVL.